A selection of T cell receptor beta chains follows, all from one sample in a study of blood T cell repertoires in COVID-19. Measured with immunoSEQ multiplex PCR; TCRdb has only the in-frame clones, and not every one. The sample lists around 50,000 clones; around 89% were seen once. What was sequenced was peripheral blood. These receptors were obtained from a man in his fifties or sixties with acute or convalescent COVID-19. CDR3s include the opening cysteine and the closing phenylalanine or tryptophan. D genes are given only for firm matches. Some rows mark clone size as missing; the rest say once, few, many or name a class of expanded clone.

clone_size: NA
v_call: TRBV6-5
d_call: NA
j_call: TRBJ1-1
cdr3_aa: CASSSRVADTEAFF
cdr3_nt: TGTGCCAGCAGTTCCAGGGTTGCGGACACTGAAGCTTTCTTT

clone_size: NA
v_call: TRBV6-4
d_call: NA
j_call: TRBJ1-5
cdr3_aa: CASSVELSNQPQHF
cdr3_nt: TGTGCCAGCAGTGTTGAGTTGAGCAATCAGCCCCAGCATTTT

clone_size: NA
v_call: TRBV28
d_call: NA
j_call: TRBJ1-5
cdr3_aa: CAIYGGNQPQHF
cdr3_nt: TGTGCCATCTATGGAGGCAATCAGCCCCAGCATTTT

clone_size: NA
v_call: TRBV4-3
d_call: TRBD2
j_call: TRBJ2-1
cdr3_aa: CASSQDPPRAGGLSSYNEQFF
cdr3_nt: TGCGCCAGCAGCCAAGATCCTCCACGAGCGGGAGGTTTGAGCTCCTACAATGAGCAGTTCTTC

clone_size: NA
v_call: TRBV27
d_call: TRBD1
j_call: TRBJ1-5
cdr3_aa: CASSAGQGVGQPQHF
cdr3_nt: TGTGCCAGCAGCGCGGGACAGGGAGTAGGTCAGCCCCAGCATTTT

clone_size: NA
v_call: TRBV14
d_call: NA
j_call: TRBJ1-1
cdr3_aa: CASRALKGVNTEAFF
cdr3_nt: TGTGCCAGCAGAGCCCTCAAAGGGGTGAACACTGAAGCTTTCTTT

clone_size: NA
v_call: TRBV6-5
d_call: NA
j_call: TRBJ2-2
cdr3_aa: CASSTRRFGELFF
cdr3_nt: TGTGCCAGCAGCACCCGGCGGTTCGGGGAGCTGTTTTTT

clone_size: NA
v_call: TRBV28
d_call: NA
j_call: TRBJ1-6
cdr3_aa: CASSPLRGADGNSPLHF
cdr3_nt: TGTGCCAGCAGTCCATTGCGGGGGGCAGATGGAAATTCACCCCTCCACTTT

clone_size: NA
v_call: TRBV3-1/TRBV3-2
d_call: NA
j_call: TRBJ2-7
cdr3_aa: CASSQAPGSVDEQYF
cdr3_nt: TGTGCCAGCAGCCAAGCTCCAGGGTCTGTTGACGAGCAGTACTTC

clone_size: once
v_call: TRBV7-9
d_call: TRBD2
j_call: TRBJ2-7
cdr3_aa: CASSYGGSGLYEQYF
cdr3_nt: TGTGCCAGCAGCTACGGGGGGAGTGGGCTATACGAGCAGTACTTC

clone_size: NA
v_call: TRBV19
d_call: NA
j_call: TRBJ1-4
cdr3_aa: CASGPMGRGEKLFF
cdr3_nt: TGTGCCAGTGGTCCGATGGGGCGCGGTGAAAAACTGTTTTTT

clone_size: NA
v_call: TRBV25-1
d_call: NA
j_call: TRBJ2-6
cdr3_aa: CASSERGFTGANVLTF
cdr3_nt: TGTGCCAGCAGTGAACGAGGGTTCACTGGGGCCAACGTCCTGACTTTC

clone_size: once
v_call: TRBV10-3
d_call: TRBD2
j_call: TRBJ2-1
cdr3_aa: CAISETQTSGNYNEQFF
cdr3_nt: TGTGCCATCAGTGAGACCCAAACTAGCGGGAACTACAATGAGCAGTTCTTC

clone_size: NA
v_call: TRBV23-1
d_call: NA
j_call: TRBJ1-5
cdr3_aa: CASSQGGHPNQPQHF
cdr3_nt: TGCGCCAGCAGTCAAGGGGGACACCCTAATCAGCCCCAGCATTTT

clone_size: NA
v_call: TRBV7-2
d_call: NA
j_call: TRBJ1-6
cdr3_aa: CASSLDSSNSPLHF
cdr3_nt: TGTGCCAGCAGCTTAGACAGTTCTAATTCACCCCTCCACTTT

clone_size: NA
v_call: TRBV6-2/TRBV6-3
d_call: NA
j_call: TRBJ1-1
cdr3_aa: CASSYSERGEAFF
cdr3_nt: TGTGCCAGCAGTTACTCGGAAAGGGGTGAAGCTTTCTTT

clone_size: NA
v_call: TRBV29-1
d_call: TRBD1
j_call: TRBJ1-1
cdr3_aa: CSVGGQGGTEAFF
cdr3_nt: TGCAGCGTTGGAGGACAGGGAGGCACTGAAGCTTTCTTT

clone_size: NA
v_call: TRBV4-2
d_call: TRBD2
j_call: TRBJ2-1
cdr3_aa: CASSQGFGAGGGEQFF
cdr3_nt: TGTGCCAGCAGCCAAGGGTTCGGAGCGGGAGGGGGTGAGCAGTTCTTC

clone_size: NA
v_call: TRBV24-1
d_call: NA
j_call: TRBJ2-3
cdr3_aa: CATSDLDWDTQYF
cdr3_nt: TGTGCCACCAGTGACTTGGACTGGGATACGCAGTATTTT

clone_size: NA
v_call: TRBV5-1
d_call: TRBD1
j_call: TRBJ1-5
cdr3_aa: CASSVGTGLNQPQHF
cdr3_nt: TGCGCCAGCAGCGTCGGGACAGGGCTTAATCAGCCCCAGCATTTT

clone_size: NA
v_call: TRBV5-5
d_call: NA
j_call: TRBJ2-5
cdr3_aa: CASSGGTSETQYF
cdr3_nt: TGTGCCAGCAGCGGAGGGACGTCAGAGACCCAGTACTTC

clone_size: NA
v_call: TRBV27
d_call: NA
j_call: TRBJ1-5
cdr3_aa: CASTPRQGLNQPQHF
cdr3_nt: TGTGCCAGCACCCCTAGGCAGGGGTTAAATCAGCCCCAGCATTTT

clone_size: few
v_call: TRBV29-1
d_call: NA
j_call: TRBJ2-1
cdr3_aa: CSVVPGRFNEQFF
cdr3_nt: TGCAGCGTTGTTCCGGGGAGGTTCAATGAGCAGTTCTTC

clone_size: few
v_call: TRBV6-6
d_call: NA
j_call: TRBJ1-1
cdr3_aa: CASSYSNVRAEAFF
cdr3_nt: TGTGCCAGCAGTTACTCGAACGTACGAGCTGAAGCTTTCTTT

clone_size: NA
v_call: TRBV7-2
d_call: NA
j_call: TRBJ2-7
cdr3_aa: CASSMRDRTYEQYF
cdr3_nt: TGTGCCAGCAGCATGAGAGACAGAACCTACGAGCAGTACTTC

clone_size: once
v_call: TRBV30
d_call: NA
j_call: TRBJ1-1
cdr3_aa: CAWSLNRYTEAFF
cdr3_nt: TGTGCCTGGAGTTTAAACAGGTACACTGAAGCTTTCTTT

clone_size: NA
v_call: TRBV15
d_call: NA
j_call: TRBJ2-3
cdr3_aa: CATSREALVRADTQYF
cdr3_nt: TGTGCCACCAGCAGAGAGGCTCTAGTTCGAGCAGATACGCAGTATTTT

clone_size: NA
v_call: TRBV7-3
d_call: TRBD1
j_call: TRBJ1-2
cdr3_aa: CASSLGQGDDYTF
cdr3_nt: TGTGCCAGCAGCTTGGGACAGGGGGATGACTACACCTTC

clone_size: NA
v_call: TRBV27
d_call: NA
j_call: TRBJ1-6
cdr3_aa: CASSSSYNSPLHF
cdr3_nt: TGTGCCAGCAGCTCTAGCTATAATTCACCCCTCCACTTT

clone_size: NA
v_call: TRBV19
d_call: NA
j_call: TRBJ2-3
cdr3_aa: CASSGRNIDTDTQYF
cdr3_nt: TGTGCCAGTAGTGGGAGGAACATCGACACAGATACGCAGTATTTT

clone_size: NA
v_call: TRBV9
d_call: NA
j_call: TRBJ1-5
cdr3_aa: CASSVDDEGSNQPQHF
cdr3_nt: TGTGCCAGCAGCGTAGATGACGAGGGCAGCAATCAGCCCCAGCATTTT

clone_size: NA
v_call: TRBV6-1
d_call: NA
j_call: TRBJ2-7
cdr3_aa: CASSESLEQYF
cdr3_nt: TGTGCCAGCAGTGAGTCACTCGAGCAGTACTTC

clone_size: once
v_call: TRBV5-1
d_call: TRBD1
j_call: TRBJ1-4
cdr3_aa: CASSSSQGYNEKLFF
cdr3_nt: TGCGCCAGCAGCTCATCACAGGGGTATAATGAAAAACTGTTTTTT

clone_size: NA
v_call: TRBV3-1/TRBV3-2
d_call: NA
j_call: TRBJ1-5
cdr3_aa: CASSRGRRQPQHF
cdr3_nt: TGTGCCAGCAGCCGGGGGCGGCGGCAGCCCCAGCATTTT

clone_size: NA
v_call: TRBV2
d_call: TRBD1
j_call: TRBJ2-7
cdr3_aa: CASRLRQGPPDYEQYF
cdr3_nt: TGTGCCAGCAGGCTCCGACAGGGCCCCCCAGACTACGAGCAGTACTTC

clone_size: NA
v_call: TRBV27
d_call: TRBD2
j_call: TRBJ2-1
cdr3_aa: CASSLKLAGAPNNEQFF
cdr3_nt: TGTGCCAGCAGTCTAAAACTAGCGGGAGCCCCCAACAATGAGCAGTTCTTC